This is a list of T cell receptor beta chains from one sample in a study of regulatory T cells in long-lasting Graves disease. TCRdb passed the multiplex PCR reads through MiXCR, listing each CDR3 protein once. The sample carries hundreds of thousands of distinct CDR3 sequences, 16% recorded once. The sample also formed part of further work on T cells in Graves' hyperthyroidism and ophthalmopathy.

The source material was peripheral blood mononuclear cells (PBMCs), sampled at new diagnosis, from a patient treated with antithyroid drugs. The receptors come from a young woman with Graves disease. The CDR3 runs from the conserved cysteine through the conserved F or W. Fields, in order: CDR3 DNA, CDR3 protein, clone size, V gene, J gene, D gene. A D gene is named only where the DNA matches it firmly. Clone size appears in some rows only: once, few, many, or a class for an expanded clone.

TGCGCCAGCAGCGCGGGGACCACCCTTCCCACAGATACGCAGTATTTT,CASSAGTTLPTDTQYF,few,TRBV5-1,TRBJ2-3,.
TGTGCCAGCAGTGGGGGACTTCGAGAGACCCAGTACTTC,CASSGGLRETQYF,many,TRBV6-2/TRBV6-3,TRBJ2-5,.
TGTGCCAGCAGTTTAAGGGGCAGCGGGAGCTACGAGCAGTACTTC,CASSLRGSGSYEQYF,few,TRBV27,TRBJ2-7,TRBD2
TGTGCCAGCAGTGGGACAGGAGGGGTCTACGAGCAGTACTTC,CASSGTGGVYEQYF,.,TRBV12-3/TRBV12-4,TRBJ2-7,TRBD1
TGTGCCAGCAGCCCAAACCCCAGGGAGACAAACTATGGCTACACCTTC,CASSPNPRETNYGYTF,few,TRBV7-2,TRBJ1-2,.
TGTGCCAGCGGGGGAAACAGGGCCGAAGGCGGGGAGCTGTTTTTT,CASGGNRAEGGELFF,many,TRBV28,TRBJ2-2,.
TGTGCCAGCAGCTTAAGAGGGACAGGGATCGGCGGGGAGCTGTTTTTT,CASSLRGTGIGGELFF,many,TRBV7-3,TRBJ2-2,TRBD1
TGTGCCTGCTCCGGGACAGCTTTGAACACTGAAGCTTTCTTT,CACSGTALNTEAFF,many,TRBV30,TRBJ1-1,TRBD1
TGCGCCAGCAGTGAGCGTAAGGGTTCACAAGAGACCCAGTACTTC,CASSERKGSQETQYF,once,TRBV10-1,TRBJ2-5,.
TGTGCCAGCAGTTACCCTACCCCGACAGGGATGAATCAGCCCCAGCATTTT,CASSYPTPTGMNQPQHF,.,TRBV6-2/TRBV6-3,TRBJ1-5,TRBD1
TGCGCCAGCAAGGCTACTAGCGGCTCCTACAATGAGCAGTTCTTC,CASKATSGSYNEQFF,many,TRBV4-1,TRBJ2-1,TRBD2
TGCAGTGCTCCTAGGGGACTAGCGGGTCAGTACTACGAGCAGTACTTC,CSAPRGLAGQYYEQYF,few,TRBV20-1,TRBJ2-7,TRBD2
TGTGCCAGCAGTTTAGAGGGGCGTAGTCGGGCCAACGTCCTGACTTTC,CASSLEGRSRANVLTF,few,TRBV12-3/TRBV12-4,TRBJ2-6,.
TGTGCCAGTCGGACTAGCGGGAGTCCCAAGCAGTACTTC,CASRTSGSPKQYF,.,TRBV27,TRBJ2-7,TRBD2
.,CASNPTSRIYEQYFGPGQPQHF,.,TRBV6-1,TRBJ1-5,.
TGTGCCAGCAGCCAAGATCTTATATACGGGGAGGTGGACTATGGCTACACCTTC,CASSQDLIYGEVDYGYTF,few,TRBV3-1,TRBJ1-2,.
TGTGCCAGCAGCCCACTTGGGGCTAATCAGCCCCAGCATTTT,CASSPLGANQPQHF,many,TRBV28,TRBJ1-5,.
TGTGCCATAGGACAGTTTGCGAACACCGGGGAGCTGTTTTTT,CAIGQFANTGELFF,.,TRBV10-3,TRBJ2-2,.
TGTGCCAGCAGCCCAGTGACAGGGATGAACACTGAAGCTTTCTTT,CASSPVTGMNTEAFF,few,TRBV5-5,TRBJ1-1,TRBD1
TGTGCCAGCAGGGACGGAATCTATGGCTACACCTTC,CASRDGIYGYTF,.,TRBV6-4,TRBJ1-2,.
TGTGCCTGGAGAGATACAGGGGGCTCGGTCGAAAAACTGTTTTTT,CAWRDTGGSVEKLFF,few,TRBV30,TRBJ1-4,TRBD1
TGTGCCAGCAGCCGACAGCTCGGAGGCACCGGGGAGCTGTTTTTT,CASSRQLGGTGELFF,.,TRBV7-6,TRBJ2-2,.
TGTGCCACCAGTGTGAGCGGGAGGGCCAGGCAAGAGACCCAGTACTTC,CATSVSGRARQETQYF,many,TRBV24-1,TRBJ2-5,TRBD2
TGTGCCTGGAGTGTAATCAGGGGCCACGAGCAGTACTTC,CAWSVIRGHEQYF,.,TRBV30,TRBJ2-7,.
TGTGCCAGCAGCTTAGGAGGGGCGACTGACTACGAGCAGTACTTC,CASSLGGATDYEQYF,.,TRBV7-9,TRBJ2-7,.